This is a list of T cell receptor beta chains from one sample in a study of shared clonotypes between healthy human individuals. The assay was immunoSEQ multiplex PCR, and TCRdb's table has in-frame clones only and misses some. Among about 2.1 million clones listed, about 93% were seen once. The material sequenced was naive CD8+ T cells from PBMCs. These receptors were taken from a man aged 18 to 29 in good health. Some clones in this sample may be carry-over from other donors' samples. Both conserved end residues are trimmed from each CDR3. Fields, in order: V gene, clone size, J gene, CDR3 protein. Clone size appears in some rows only: once, few, many, or a class for an expanded clone.

>TRBV10-3|once|TRBJ2-1
AISVPGGNEQF
>TRBV5-8|-|TRBJ2-7
ASSLETGISYEQY
>TRBV7-9|-|TRBJ2-1
ASSLVGGEQF
>TRBV5-4|-|TRBJ2-1
ASSLRSSYNEQF
>TRBV28|-|TRBJ1-2
ASSFPGQGANGYT
>TRBV29-1|-|TRBJ2-7
SVEPLSGPYEQY
>TRBV4-2|-|TRBJ1-1
ASSQGVREVEAF
>TRBV19|-|TRBJ2-1
ATQGRVDNEQF
>TRBV7-2|once|TRBJ2-7
ASSPGGRLEQY
>TRBV28|-|TRBJ2-5
ASCYRRTQETQY
>TRBV2|-|TRBJ2-1
ASSERGLTPGDEQF
>TRBV6-5|once|TRBJ1-1
ASSYRGAVTEAF
>TRBV27|-|TRBJ2-7
ASSSGQLPSYEQY
>TRBV5-1|-|TRBJ2-3
ASSPALFTDTQY
>TRBV18|-|TRBJ2-7
ASSPPRGQGPDEQY